This T cell receptor beta chain was identified during a study of PD-1 blockade in mismatch repair-deficient tumors. Study context: All were previously treated, progressing patients with around 12 mismatch repair-deficient cancer types.

This CDR3 has 12 amino acids. Study results and limitations: After pembrolizumab, tumor-resident clones rose rapidly, then generally contracted before radiologic responses.

All patients were mismatch repair deficient, assessed by either PCR or immunohistochemistry. TCRs were sequenced from a few patients responding to pembrolizumab. To note about this clone: Its antigen is currently unknown. One junction end does not reproduce the germline sequence, and a read error may be involved.

Profiling relied on immunoSEQ multiplex PCR, and the TCRdb table lists in-frame clones only, not all of them. Of 75,000 to 85,000 clones detected, 81% appear once; the ten largest clones hold around 2.7%. This chain uses TRBV5-3 with TRBJ1-5, with D tentatively TRBD1 (5 bases). Being an ORF, TRBV5-3 has a function that is uncertain. Sequenced material: peripheral blood, taken 12 weeks after starting pembrolizumab. The source of this sequence is an adult with mismatch repair-deficient cancer. The CDR3 nucleotides read TGTGCCAGCAGCTGGGGGGATCAGCCCCAGCATTTT. Residues: CASSWGDQPQHF.